Each of the 25 T cell receptor beta chains below was sequenced from the same sample in a study of blood T cells in healthy people across ages. Then a second PCR, running about 6 to 12 cycles, was carried out with a sample-barcoded 5' primer and a J-beta primer mix. TCRdb reprocessed the 5' RACE reads via MiXCR and lists one record per CDR3 protein. The data hold 1.5 million to 2 million distinct CDR3 sequences, with 30% to 40% observed a single time. The sequenced sample was blood. The receptors come from a young woman in good health.

This clonotype was counted only a few times. The chain links TRBV10-3 to TRBJ2-5; the match to TRBD2 covers 12 bases. CDR3 size: 15 residues. The V and J ends lost 6 bases and 11 bases, in that order; junction bases with no gene match: 13. Germline assignment: CDR1 ENHRY and CDR2 SYGVKD. The CDR3 nucleotides are TGTGCCATCAGCGGGACTAGCGGGCCTGCTGTGGAGCAGTACTTC. This sequence encodes CAISGTSGPAVEQYF.

This clonotype turned up a few times. The rearrangement uses TRBV28 and TRBJ1-6, with D tentatively TRBD1 (5 bases). The V and J ends lost 5 bases and 5 bases respectively, with 19 bases between them. Germline V gene data show CDR1 as MDHEN and CDR2 as SYDVKM. The length of the CDR3 is 17 residues. CDR3 in DNA: TGTGCCAGCAGTCCCATCGACAGCCTAACGAATAATTCACCCCTCCACTTT. It encodes CASSPIDSLTNNSPLHF.

The chain couples TRBV30 to TRBJ1-5, with no clear D. V dropped 1 base and J dropped 7 bases, with 5 bases sitting between them. This CDR3 is built from 11 residues. The germline V gene encodes CDR1 GTSNPN and CDR2 SVGIG (reference sequence). The CDR3 region has the DNA TGTGCCTGGAGTGCCGGACAGCCCCAGCATTTT. It is translated as CAWSAGQPQHF.

The chain couples TRBV4-2 to TRBJ2-1; 10 nucleotides align to TRBD2. Losses at the gene ends were 0 bases for V and 6 bases for J; bases not matched to a gene: 11. The CDR3 spans 18 residues. CDR1 is LGHNA, CDR2 YNFKEQ, per germline. CDR3 in DNA: TGTGCCAGCAGCCAAGAGACCGGGACTAGCGTGGTGGGCAATGAGCAGTTCTTC. Translation: CASSQETGTSVVGNEQFF.

The chain is built from TRBV3-1 and TRBJ2-4, with D unclear. V gave up 5 bases and J gave up 8 bases, with 16 bases separating them. This CDR3 is 14 amino acids long. CDR1 and CDR2 (germline): LGHDT, YNNKEL (reference sequence). The CDR3 nucleotides read TGTGCCAGCAGCTCGGCGAGTGAGGTAGACATTCAGTACTTC. It translates to CASSSASEVDIQYF.

Concerning this clonotype itself: A read error may explain this, as a much larger clone is one base away. The chain couples TRBV7-8 to TRBJ1-5, with 8 bases that match TRBD1. J lost 5 bases, V lost 5 bases, and 5 bases had no gene match. The CDR3 loop spans 14 amino acids. CDR1 SGHVS and CDR2 FQNEAQ come from the germline V gene. CDR3 coding DNA: TGTGCCAGCAGCCTGGGACAGGCGTATCAGCCCCAGCATTTT. Translating gives CASSLGQAYQPQHF.

The CDR3 DNA follows: TGTGCCAGCAGTCGGACAGGGGGGATGGAGACCCAGTACTTC. Translated: CASSRTGGMETQYF. This rearrangement joins TRBV28 to TRBJ2-5; TRBD1 matches 10 bases. J was trimmed by 5 bases and V by 5 bases; bases with no gene match: 5. Germline CDR1 MDHEN, CDR2 SYDVKM. The CDR3 totals 14 residues.

This sequence joins TRBV7-7 and TRBJ2-4, with D possibly being TRBD1 (5 bases). Per the germline V gene, CDR1 is SSHAT and CDR2 is FNYEAQ (reference sequence). CDR3 length: 17 amino acids. The germline V and J ends were trimmed by 3 bases and 1 base, with 16 bases remaining between them. Written as DNA, the CDR3 is TGTGCCAGCAGCTTCACGCCAGGGTTGTCGGCCAAAAACATTCAGTACTTC. Translating gives CASSFTPGLSAKNIQYF.

The chain links TRBV4-2 to TRBJ1-1; the match to TRBD1 covers 10 bases. The length of the CDR3 is 17 residues. Trimming removed 2 bases from V and 4 bases from J; junction bases left unmatched: 10. From germline, CDR1 is LGHNA and CDR2 YNFKEQ. CDR3 DNA: TGTGCCAGCAGCCAATTTTCCGACAGGGGGCGCGGCACTGAAGCTTTCTTT. It encodes CASSQFSDRGRGTEAFF.

This clonotype was counted only a few times. This chain uses TRBV9 with TRBJ2-1; 9 nucleotides match TRBD2. CDR1 is SGDLS and CDR2 is YYNGEE in the germline V gene. The CDR3 consists of 16 residues. After removal of 0 bases from V and 8 bases from J, the junction contained 9 bases not matched to a gene. The CDR3: CASSVGPPGTSHEQFF. The CDR3 DNA is TGTGCCAGCAGCGTAGGGCCCCCAGGGACTAGCCATGAGCAGTTCTTC.

The CDR3 sequence is CASSPRRLNLYNEQFF. DNA of the CDR3: TGTGCCAGCAGCCCCCGGCGGCTAAACCTCTACAATGAGCAGTTCTTC. This rearrangement joins TRBV3-1 to TRBJ2-1; D gene uncertain. The length of the CDR3 is 16 residues. Germline V gene sequence: CDR1 LGHDT, CDR2 YNNKEL (reference sequence). The V gene lost 4 bases and the J gene lost 3 bases, with 16 bases spanning the gap.

This clonotype turned up a few times. The V and J genes are TRBV3-1 and TRBJ2-5; 8 positions match TRBD2. The J segment lost 4 bases and the V segment lost 1 base, leaving 8 bases of the junction unmatched. The CDR3 has 16 amino acids. Germline loops: CDR1 LGHDT, CDR2 YNNKEL (reference sequence). The CDR3 region is CASSQVPGGARETQYF. The CDR3 nucleotides are TGTGCCAGCAGCCAAGTCCCCGGGGGGGCCCGAGAGACCCAGTACTTC.

There are a few counts of this clonotype. This rearrangement joins TRBV18 to TRBJ2-3; D call uncertain. From germline, CDR1 is KGHSH and CDR2 LQKENI. V lost 3 bases to trimming and J lost 6 bases, with 13 bases between them. This CDR3 contains 14 residues. The CDR3 loop is CASSPEGFRDTQYF. CDR3 nucleotide sequence: TGTGCCAGCTCACCGGAAGGGTTTCGGGATACGCAGTATTTT.

This chain's CDR3 is CASRVQGEGTEAFF. The CDR3 bases are TGTGCCAGCAGGGTACAGGGGGAGGGCACTGAAGCTTTCTTT. The chain links TRBV2 to TRBJ1-1; 8 bases fit TRBD1. The germline V gene encodes CDR1 SNHLY and CDR2 FYNNEI. V was pared by 6 bases and J by 4 bases, with 7 bases of the junction left unmatched. The CDR3 consists of 14 residues.

The rearrangement links TRBV11-2 to TRBJ2-3, with D tentatively TRBD2 (7 bases). The CDR3 covers 14 residues. V lost 8 bases and J lost 5, with 17 bases in between. Germline V gene lookup returns CDR1 SGHAT and CDR2 FQNNGV. Here the CDR3 DNA reads TGTGCCAGCGCTCTGGGGGGGCCGAAAGATACGCAGTATTTT. This translates into CASALGGPKDTQYF.

This clonotype was recorded many times. The CDR3: CASSDGTAEEQYF. Here the CDR3 DNA reads TGTGCCAGCAGCGACGGGACGGCGGAAGAGCAGTACTTC. This chain links TRBV7-6 with TRBJ2-7; the D call may be TRBD1 or TRBD2 (5 bases each). This CDR3 is 13 amino acids long. V was trimmed by 5 bases and J by 7 bases, leaving 15 bases between them. In germline, CDR1 is SGHVS, CDR2 FNYEAQ. The full variable domain, rest sourced from reference TRBV7-6 and TRBJ2-7, is GAGVSQSPRYKVTKRGQDVALRCDPISGHVSLYWYRQALGQGPEFLTYFNYEAQQDKSGLPNDRFSAERPEGSISTLTIQRTEQRDSAMYRCASSDGTAEEQYFGPGTRLTVT.

V gene TRBV5-6 combines with J gene TRBJ1-2; D might be TRBD1 (6 bases). Germline V gene lookup returns CDR1 SGHDT and CDR2 YYEEEE. The V and J ends lost 4 bases and 5 bases respectively, with 15 bases between them. The CDR3 is 14 amino acids. The CDR3 DNA follows: TGTGCCAGCAGCCCACGGGACAATTTGTATGGCTACACCTTC. It specifies CASSPRDNLYGYTF.

With regard to this clonotype: Its ends do not fully match the called genes, so a read error is possible. This chain links TRBV6-2 or TRBV6-3 with TRBJ2-5; no clear D. Germline V gene lookup returns CDR1 MNHEY and CDR2 SVGEGT. The CDR3 totals 15 residues. The chain's CDR3 is CASSYSGYNQGTQYF. DNA of the CDR3: TGTGCCAGCAGTTACTCGGGGTATAATCAAGGGACCCAGTACTTC.

The chain's CDR3 is CASRTPKDGYTF. CDR3 DNA sequence: TGTGCCAGCAGGACCCCCAAGGATGGCTACACCTTC. The J gene is TRBJ1-2, the V gene TRBV2; D gene uncertain. V was shortened by 6 bases and J by 6 bases, with 11 bases between the two germline ends. The CDR3 has 12 residues. Germline V lookup: CDR1 SNHLY, CDR2 FYNNEI.

This clonotype was seen ten or more times. The chain couples TRBV20-1 to TRBJ2-3; the D is unclear. The germline gives CDR1 DFQATT, CDR2 SNEGSKA (reference sequence). V was cut by 2 bases and J by 4 bases, with 10 bases left in between. This CDR3 has 13 residues. For the CDR3, the DNA is TGCAGTGCTAGACCCAGAGTTTCAGATACGCAGTATTTT. Translated, it gives CSARPRVSDTQYF.

The table lists this clonotype with a count of one. This chain uses TRBV11-1 with TRBJ1-1; D is undetermined. Germline CDR1 reads SGHAT; CDR2 reads FQDESV (reference sequence). The CDR3 sequence is 13 residues long. V dropped 3 bases and J dropped 3 bases, with 8 bases sitting between them. Here the CDR3 DNA reads TGTGCCAGCAGCTTCGGGATTTACACTGAAGCTTTCTTT. Its protein is CASSFGIYTEAFF.

Remarks on this clonotype: Its ends do not fully match the called genes, so a read error is possible. This chain links TRBV9 with TRBJ2-1, with D possibly being TRBD2 (5 bases). There are 14 residues in the CDR3. Germline V gene data show CDR1 as SGDLS and CDR2 as YYNGEE. The CDR3 DNA sequence: TGTGCCAGCAGTGTAGGTAGACGGGGCAATGAGCAGTTCTTC. It codes for CASSVGRRGNEQFF.

This clonotype was picked up a small number of times. The rearrangement uses TRBV20-1 and TRBJ2-1, with D maybe TRBD2 (5 bases). The CDR3 runs to 13 residues. The germline V gene encodes CDR1 DFQATT and CDR2 SNEGSKA (reference sequence). In DNA, the CDR3 is TGCGCCTACGAAGCGGCAAACTACAATGAGCAGTTCTTC. This sequence encodes CAYEAANYNEQFF.

This rearrangement joins TRBV29-1 to TRBJ1-2, with D possibly TRBD1 on 5 matching bases. V was trimmed by 2 bases and J by 8 bases, leaving 18 bases between them. The CDR3 runs 14 residues. The germline V gene has CDR1 SQVTM and CDR2 ANQGSEA. CDR3 sequence: CSVEWGEPGAGYTF. In DNA, the CDR3 is TGCAGCGTTGAATGGGGAGAACCCGGGGCAGGCTACACCTTC. Full variable domain (remainder filled in from reference TRBV29-1 and TRBJ1-2): SAVISQKPSRDICQRGTSLTIQCQVDSQVTMMFWYRQQPGQSLTLIATANQGSEATYESGFVIDKFPISRPNLTFSTLTVSNMSPEDSSIYLCSVEWGEPGAGYTFGSGTRLTVV.

J is TRBJ1-1 and V is TRBV7-9; D possibly corresponds to TRBD1 (5 bases). Germline V gives CDR1 SEHNR, CDR2 FQNEAQ (reference sequence). This CDR3 contains 16 residues. Trimming cost V 4 bases and J 5 bases, with 20 bases left between them. CDR3 loop: CASSSIQQEGITEAFF. The CDR3 bases are TGTGCCAGCAGCTCGATTCAACAGGAGGGAATAACTGAAGCTTTCTTT.